A selection of T cell receptor beta chains follows, all from one sample in a study of blood T cell repertoires in COVID-19. Repertoires were generated with immunoSEQ multiplex PCR, while TCRdb's copy carries only in-frame clones and drops some. The data show about 47,000 clones, 80% to 85% seen once. Sequences were obtained from peripheral blood. These receptors were obtained from a human donor with acute or convalescent COVID-19. The donor label of this sample is uncertain. Both conserved end residues are part of each CDR3. A D gene is named only where the DNA matches it firmly. Clone size is shown for a subset of rows, as once, few, many or a class of expanded clone.

v_call	d_call	j_call	clone_size	cdr3_nt	cdr3_aa
TRBV5-1	TRBD1	TRBJ1-1	.	TGCGCCACCTCGCAGGGGGCTAATACTGAAGCTTTCTTT	CATSQGANTEAFF
TRBV2	.	TRBJ1-2	.	TGTGCCAGCAACAAAGGGGGAGACTATGGCTACACCTTC	CASNKGGDYGYTF
TRBV2	.	TRBJ1-1	.	TGTGCCGATACCCAGGGGATGAACACTGAAGCTTTCTTT	CADTQGMNTEAFF
TRBV2	.	TRBJ1-2	.	TGTGCCAGCACCCCAGAGGCCACTAACTATGGCTACACCTTC	CASTPEATNYGYTF
TRBV28	.	TRBJ1-1	.	TGTGCCAGCAGTTCGGCGGGGGGTGAGAACACTGAAGCTTTCTTT	CASSSAGGENTEAFF
TRBV5-4	TRBD2	TRBJ2-3	.	TGTGCCAGCAGCGTCGGGACTAGCGGCAGCACAGATACGCAGTATTTT	CASSVGTSGSTDTQYF
TRBV19	.	TRBJ2-1	.	TGTGCCAGTAGTACGGGGGACTCCTACAATGAGCAGTTCTTC	CASSTGDSYNEQFF
TRBV19	TRBD1	TRBJ1-5	once	TGTGCCAGTAGTAGAGGACAGGTGGGGGTTCAGCCCCAGCATTTT	CASSRGQVGVQPQHF
TRBV11-2	.	TRBJ2-3	.	TGTGCCAGCAGCTTTATATCGGGTGCAAGTCCCGATACGCAGTATTTT	CASSFISGASPDTQYF
TRBV5-1	.	TRBJ2-3	.	TGCGCCAGCAGCCCGGTATCTTTCGGGAGCGGTTCAGATACGCAGTATTTT	CASSPVSFGSGSDTQYF
TRBV2	.	TRBJ1-2	.	TGTGCCAGCACCCGTTTAGGGGCCTCCGGGGGCTACACCTTC	CASTRLGASGGYTF
TRBV13	.	TRBJ1-1	.	TGTGCCAGCGGCCCCGACAGAAAAGCTGAAGCTTTCTTT	CASGPDRKAEAFF
TRBV11-3	TRBD2	TRBJ2-2	.	TGTGCCAGCAGCTTAAATACTCGGGAGGTCGGGGAGCTGTTTTTT	CASSLNTREVGELFF
TRBV7-9	.	TRBJ1-1	.	TGTGCCAGCAGCTTCGACACTGAAGCTTTCTTT	CASSFDTEAFF
TRBV3-1/TRBV3-2	TRBD1	TRBJ2-7	.	TGTGCCAGCAGCAGGGGACAGGCTTTCTACGAGCAGTACTTC	CASSRGQAFYEQYF
TRBV7-8	TRBD2	TRBJ2-5	few	TGTGCCAGCAGCCGCATAGCGGGAGGGGCACTTCAAGAGACCCAGTACTTC	CASSRIAGGALQETQYF
TRBV7-2	TRBD1	TRBJ1-2	few	TGTGCCAGCAGACAGGGGACAGGGACAAGTGGCTACACCTTC	CASRQGTGTSGYTF
TRBV4-2	TRBD2	TRBJ2-4	.	TGTGCCAGCAGCCAAGAGATCATTCGGCGGGGGGGCAAAAACATTCAGTACTTC	CASSQEIIRRGGKNIQYF
TRBV7-7	TRBD2	TRBJ2-1	.	TGTGCTAGCAGCAACCAGGTCGGGGGGAACAATGAGCAGTTCTTC	CASSNQVGGNNEQFF
TRBV5-6	TRBD2	TRBJ2-7	.	TGTGCCAGCAACTCTGACTCAGGGACTAGTAACTACGAGCAGTACTTC	CASNSDSGTSNYEQYF
TRBV5-4	TRBD2	TRBJ2-7	few	TGTGCCAGCAGCCCGGGGACTAGCGGGACCTACGAGCAGTACTTC	CASSPGTSGTYEQYF
TRBV3-1/TRBV3-2	TRBD2	TRBJ2-7	once	TGTGCCAGCAGCCAACACGCTAGCGGGGGATACGAGCAGTACTTC	CASSQHASGGYEQYF